Here is one T cell receptor (beta chain) with its context. The data were produced by immunoSEQ multiplex PCR, yet TCRdb's version contains in-frame clones alone and is incomplete. Of 250,000 to 400,000 clones in the sample, about 87% are singletons; the top ten hold approximately 1.8%. This sample stems from a study of blood T cell repertoires in COVID-19. About the research overall: Samples of COVID-19 (acute and convalescent) were obtained from the United States, Italy and Spain. Sample material is recorded as cDNA or gDNA derived from T cells, B-cell-depleted T cells, or PBMCs.

While infection was still active, Seattle patients were enrolled and then followed longitudinally. The sequencing sample was made of peripheral blood. This sequence originates from a woman in her thirties with COVID-19, enrolled during active disease.

The CDR3 is CATGGEVNEKLFF. The CDR3 DNA follows: TGTGCCACGGGGGGAGAGGTTAATGAAAAACTGTTTTTT. The J gene is TRBJ1-4, the V gene TRBV19; D possibly corresponds to TRBD1 (5 bases). CDR3 length: 13 residues. CDR1 is LNHDA, CDR2 SQIVND, per germline (reference sequence). With 10 bases removed from V and 4 bases from J, the gap between germline ends came to 13 bases.